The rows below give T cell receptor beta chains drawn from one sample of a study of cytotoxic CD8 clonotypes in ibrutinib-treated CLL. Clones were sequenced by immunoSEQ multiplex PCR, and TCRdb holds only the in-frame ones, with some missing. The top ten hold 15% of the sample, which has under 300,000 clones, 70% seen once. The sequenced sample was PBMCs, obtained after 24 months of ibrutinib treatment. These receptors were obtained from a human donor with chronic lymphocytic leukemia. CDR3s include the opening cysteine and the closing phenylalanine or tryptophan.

CASSAGQLNEKLFF	TRBV9	TRBJ1-4
CASSVGSGGYGYTF	TRBV9	TRBJ1-2
CASSWGTGGGQPQHF	TRBV27	TRBJ1-5
CASSYNGRRPQHF	TRBV6-5	TRBJ1-5
CASSYWRDPYEQYF	TRBV6-5	TRBJ2-7
CASSADFSASYEQYF	TRBV18	TRBJ2-7
CASTPDGQGTGELFF	TRBV6-6	TRBJ2-2
CASSANPGTSGKRYEQYF	TRBV6-1	TRBJ2-7
CASSQVPGTAFEQYF	TRBV4-3	TRBJ2-7
CASRVTGGGYEQYF	TRBV19	TRBJ2-7
CASSLSRGDGYTF	TRBV5-8	TRBJ1-2
CASSVAAGNTGELFF	TRBV9	TRBJ2-2
CASSGPTSDGGGQFF	TRBV9	TRBJ2-1
CAWRMTASYEQYF	TRBV30	TRBJ2-7
CASSRPGLAFYSSYNEQFF	TRBV28	TRBJ2-1
CASSPAYEQYF	TRBV7-9	TRBJ2-7
CASSLLARPTQPQHF	TRBV7-8	TRBJ1-5
CASSPTGDQPQHF	TRBV5-1	TRBJ1-5
CASSLGRLGTQYF	TRBV7-3	TRBJ2-5
CASTGPPSAYEQYF	TRBV5-1	TRBJ2-7
CASSSQGTGLSEQFF	TRBV7-9	TRBJ2-1
CAWSAPKGYTF	TRBV30	TRBJ1-2
CASSLQGIPKLFF	TRBV7-9	TRBJ1-4
CASSPPITSGRSYTQYF	TRBV18	TRBJ2-3
CASSLFQGARGETQYF	TRBV11-2	TRBJ2-5
CASSPDRGVRGYTF	TRBV28	TRBJ1-2
CASSSPRGSGPGEQYF	TRBV27	TRBJ2-7
CASSISRYTGELFF	TRBV19	TRBJ2-2
CASSFGGTNYEQYF	TRBV5-4	TRBJ2-7
CAIPDREGSNQPQHF	TRBV27	TRBJ1-5
CASSPLQETQYF	TRBV18	TRBJ2-5
CASSLRPGELFF	TRBV7-9	TRBJ2-2
CATSRPSSGSYEQYF	TRBV15	TRBJ2-7
CASSALREADTQYF	TRBV28	TRBJ2-3
CASSLSRGRTGELFF	TRBV5-1	TRBJ2-2
CASSSGTGLYEQYF	TRBV7-9	TRBJ2-7
CASSRDGAQERF	TRBV28	TRBJ2-7
CGSMAGTEAFF	TRBV7-9	TRBJ1-1
CASSPQGFTQPQHF	TRBV28	TRBJ1-5